These T cell receptor beta chains were read from a single sample in a study of T cell responses to AZD1222 COVID-19 vaccine. Produced via immunoSEQ multiplex PCR; TCRdb's table is partial and in-frame only. Seen here are about 160,000 clones, 85% to 90% observed once, and the top ten hold 6.5% to 8.5%. Sequenced here: peripheral blood, sampled on day 0 of AZD1222 vaccination. These receptors all come from an adult in good health. Each CDR3 is given without its conserved first and last residue. The order of the fields is CDR3 length, V gene, clone size, CDR3 protein. Size is omitted from some rows. Given values are once, few, many or a class for expanded clones.

13	TRBV27	.	ASSLYADSLYGYT
13	TRBV11-2	once	ASSIGTGFNQPQH
12	TRBV10-1	.	ASSESLGVTEAF
12	TRBV13	.	ASSPFGGQETQY
13	TRBV6-5	few	ASSYTDDWNTEAF
12	TRBV5-4	.	ASSLGRNNEKLF
17	TRBV2	.	ASTSGLAGGRGGTDTQY
14	TRBV18	.	ASSPSVAYSTDTQY
10	TRBV7-9	once	ASDRGAGELF
10	TRBV12-3/TRBV12-4	.	ASSPNDRGQY
13	TRBV6-5	.	ASSRSGPYNSPLH
11	TRBV7-8	.	ASSLDPGTGGL
12	TRBV6-5	.	ASRFDRGHEKLF